This T cell receptor (beta chain) was captured by sequencing in a study of blood T cell repertoires in COVID-19. The data were produced by immunoSEQ multiplex PCR, yet TCRdb's version contains in-frame clones alone and is incomplete. This sample carries a few hundred thousand clones, around 86% of them seen once, and the ten largest clones take about 5.4%. Germline lookup yields CDR1 LNHDA and CDR2 SQIVND (reference sequence). This CDR3 is built from 13 residues. V trimming: 8 bases; J trimming: 1 base; junction bases outside the gene matches: 1. This clone was detected a few times. This chain joins TRBV19 and TRBJ1-3; 8 bases align to TRBD1. Material for sequencing was PBMCs or T cells enriched from blood (not recorded which). The clonotype comes from a woman between 45 and 60 years old who had recovered from COVID-19. The CDR3 loop is CASGQGSGNTIYF. The CDR3 region has the DNA TGTGCCAGTGGACAGGGTTCTGGAAACACCATATATTTT.